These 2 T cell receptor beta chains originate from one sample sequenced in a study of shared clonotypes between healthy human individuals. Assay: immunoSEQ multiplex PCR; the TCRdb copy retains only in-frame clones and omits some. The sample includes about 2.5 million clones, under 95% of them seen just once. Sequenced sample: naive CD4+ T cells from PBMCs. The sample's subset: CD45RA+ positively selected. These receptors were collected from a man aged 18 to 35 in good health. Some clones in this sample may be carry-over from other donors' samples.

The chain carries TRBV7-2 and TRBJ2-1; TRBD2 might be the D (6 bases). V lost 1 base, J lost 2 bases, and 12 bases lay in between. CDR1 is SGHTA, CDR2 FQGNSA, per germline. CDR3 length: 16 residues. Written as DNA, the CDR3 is TGTGCCAGCAGCTTAGGTCCAGCGGGCGCCTACAATGAGCAGTTCTTC. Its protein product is CASSLGPAGAYNEQFF.

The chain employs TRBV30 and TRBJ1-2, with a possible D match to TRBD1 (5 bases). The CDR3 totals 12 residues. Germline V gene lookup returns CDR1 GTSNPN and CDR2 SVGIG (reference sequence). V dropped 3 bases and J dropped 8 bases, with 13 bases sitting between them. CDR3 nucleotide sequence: TGTGCCTGGAGCCCAGTGGGACGCGGCTACACCTTC. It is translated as CAWSPVGRGYTF.